Presented here are 15 T cell receptor beta chains from one specimen sequenced in a study of CD8+CD57+ T cells in acquired aplastic anemia. Patients picked for sequencing had shown CD8+CD57+ cell expansion detected by flow cytometry. TCR beta VDJ and CDR3 were profiled, and genomic DNA was the template. Each CDR3 protein gets one entry after TCRdb re-called the reads with MiXCR. The sample has 300,000 or so distinct CDR3 sequences, 45% to 65% seen once. Sample: sorted CD4+, CD8+, or CD8+CD57+ T cells (not recorded which) from PBMCs. All receptors derive from a human donor with aplastic anemia.

The genes are TRBV19 and TRBJ2-1; D is undetermined. The CDR3 has 16 residues. Deletions cut 3 bases from V and 0 bases from J, with 12 bases between. The germline V gene encodes CDR1 LNHDA and CDR2 SQIVND (reference sequence). This chain's CDR3 is CASSILRLDSYNEQFF. CDR3 in DNA: TGTGCCAGTAGTATCCTACGGCTAGACTCCTACAATGAGCAGTTCTTC.

The V gene is TRBV24-1, the J gene TRBJ2-7, with unresolved D. CDR3 size: 15 residues. CDR1 and CDR2 from the germline V gene are KGHDR and SFDVKD. V lost 3 bases and J lost 0, with 11 bases in between. As DNA, the CDR3 is TGTGCCACCAGTGATAGGCAGGATCTCTCCTACGAGCAGTACTTC. Translation gives CATSDRQDLSYEQYF.

The rearrangement links TRBV19 to TRBJ1-2; tentatively, D is TRBD1 (6 bases). V was clipped by 4 bases and J by 3 bases, with 9 bases between them. Looked up from germline, CDR1 is LNHDA and CDR2 is SQIVND (reference sequence). This CDR3 has 13 amino acids. This CDR3 is CASSNPGDYGYTF. The CDR3 bases are TGTGCCAGTAGTAATCCAGGGGACTATGGCTACACCTTC.

This clonotype was observed many times. The genes are TRBV11-2 and TRBJ2-3; weak D call: TRBD1 (5 bases). Trimming pared 1 base from V and 5 bases from J, leaving 10 bases between. This CDR3 spans 14 amino acids. Germline CDR1 SGHAT, CDR2 FQNNGV. CDR3 loop: CASSLVGPGDTQYF. CDR3 nucleotide sequence: TGTGCCAGCAGCTTAGTGGGGCCTGGAGATACGCAGTATTTT.

The chain is built from TRBV5-1 and TRBJ2-2; 11 bases are shared with TRBD2. V lost 7 bases, J lost 4 bases, and 6 bases stayed unmatched. Germline V lookup: CDR1 SGHRS, CDR2 YFSETQ. The CDR3 extends over 15 amino acids. Here the CDR3 DNA reads TGCGCCAGCGCCACTAGCGGGGGATTCACCGGGGAGCTGTTTTTT. This translates into CASATSGGFTGELFF.

V usage is TRBV2 and J usage is TRBJ2-7; 10 bases are shared with TRBD2. The CDR3 is 15 residues long. Germline V gene data show CDR1 as SNHLY and CDR2 as FYNNEI. The V and J ends lost 5 bases and 7 bases, in that order; junction bases with no gene match: 11. This chain's CDR3 is CASSREAGGPKEQYF. CDR3 in DNA: TGTGCCAGCAGTCGGGAAGCGGGAGGGCCGAAAGAGCAGTACTTC.

The chain employs TRBV2 and TRBJ2-7; D gene unclear. CDR1 is SNHLY and CDR2 is FYNNEI in the germline V gene. The CDR3 extends over 12 amino acids. V lost 2 bases to trimming and J lost 2 bases, with 4 bases between them. The CDR3 region has the DNA TGTGCCAGCAGTGAACGGGCCTACGAGCAGTACTTC. As protein: CASSERAYEQYF.

Comment on this clonotype: One end of the junction varies from germline; a read error may be responsible. The gene calls are TRBV10-3 and TRBJ2-4, with a tentative D call TRBD2 (5 bases). The CDR3 loop spans 14 amino acids. Germline CDR1 reads ENHRY; CDR2 reads SYGVKD. The CDR3 DNA follows: TGTGCCACCAGTACCGGGCTAGCCAAAAACATTCAGTACTTT. The encoded protein is CATSTGLAKNIQYF.

Ten or more counts support this clonotype. J is TRBJ2-3 and V is TRBV24-1; 11 bases align to TRBD2. The trim removed 4 bases at V and 5 bases at J, leaving 10 bases unmatched. CDR1 and CDR2 (germline): KGHDR, SFDVKD. The CDR3 sequence is 17 residues long. The DNA for the CDR3 is TGTGCCACCAGTGACGGACTTAGCGGGGGGGCCAGAGATACGCAGTATTTT. This sequence encodes CATSDGLSGGARDTQYF.

The chain carries TRBV15 and TRBJ1-1; D gene ambiguous. The CDR3 consists of 14 residues. Per germline, CDR1 LNHNV and CDR2 YYDKDF (reference sequence). Trimming removed 0 bases at V and 3 bases at J, with 8 bases between. The CDR3 protein is CATSREEGDTEAFF. As DNA, the CDR3 is TGTGCCACCAGCAGAGAGGAGGGCGACACTGAAGCTTTCTTT. Supplemented by reference TRBV15 and TRBJ1-1, the full variable domain reads DAMVIQNPRYQVTQFGKPVTLSCSQTLNHNVMYWYQQKSSQAPKLLFHYYDKDFNNEADTPDNFQSRRPNTSFCFLDIRSPGLGDTAMYLCATSREEGDTEAFFGQGTRLTVV.

This rearrangement joins TRBV6-2 or TRBV6-3 to TRBJ1-1; D not certain. V was trimmed by 6 bases and J by 3 bases, leaving 23 bases between them. This CDR3 has 17 amino acids. In germline, CDR1 is MNHEY, CDR2 SVGEGT. In DNA form, the CDR3 reads TGTGCCAGCAGAAACTTCAGGTCACTAAATTTTGACACTGAAGCTTTCTTT. Translating gives CASRNFRSLNFDTEAFF.

The chain joins TRBV24-1 to TRBJ2-5; 11 bases match TRBD2. CDR3 length equals 16 residues. The germline CDR1 and CDR2 sequences are KGHDR and SFDVKD. Unmatched junction bases numbered 8, after V lost 3 bases and J lost 6 bases. This chain's CDR3 is CATSDAGTSGLQTQYF. The CDR3 coding sequence is TGTGCCACCAGTGATGCAGGGACTAGCGGTCTGCAGACCCAGTACTTC.

This chain joins TRBV7-9 and TRBJ2-5; 11 bases are a match to TRBD2. The J call is uncertain, as TRBJ2-7 better fits the DNA end. The CDR3 length is 16 residues. Per the germline V gene, CDR1 is SEHNR and CDR2 is FQNEAQ (reference sequence). CDR3 in DNA: TGTGCCAGCAGCTTCACTAGCGGGAGACTACTCTACGAGCAGTACTTC. Protein product: CASSFTSGRLLYEQYF.

This chain joins TRBV6-1 and TRBJ2-4; perhaps TRBD2 as D (6 bases). V was shortened by 6 bases and J by 0 bases, with 9 bases between the two germline ends. CDR1 and CDR2 (germline): MNHNS, SASEGT. This CDR3 is built from 14 residues. The DNA of the CDR3 is TGTGCCAGCAGCGGAGGGTTAGCCAAAAACATTCAGTACTTC. It yields the protein CASSGGLAKNIQYF.

This clonotype occurred a few times. The chain employs TRBV3-1 and TRBJ2-3; the D is unclear. V dropped 5 bases and J dropped 8 bases, with 14 bases sitting between them. Germline loops: CDR1 LGHDT, CDR2 YNNKEL (reference sequence). The CDR3 covers 13 residues. The CDR3 region is CASSAHVSRTQYF. DNA of the CDR3: TGTGCCAGCAGCGCGCATGTGAGTCGTACGCAGTATTTT.